The sequence of this T cell receptor beta chain was determined in a study of blood T cell repertoires in COVID-19. Study-level background: In each case, the material was cDNA or gDNA derived from T cells, B-cell-depleted T cells, or PBMCs.

This clone appeared a single time. Here immunoSEQ multiplex PCR was the method, and the copy in TCRdb shows in-frame clones only, minus some. The data show some 83,000 clones, roughly 89% seen once. The CDR3 is 17 amino acids. The germline CDR1 and CDR2 sequences are KGHSH and LQKENI. V shed 1 base and J shed 5 bases, with 17 bases lying between them. The sequencing sample was made of peripheral blood. The receptor comes from a woman of 80 years or more with active or convalescent COVID-19. The gene calls are TRBV18 and TRBJ1-4; D possibly corresponds to TRBD1 (6 bases). The CDR3 DNA sequence: TGTGCCAGCTCACCACGGGCCGACAGGTTCAGGAATGAAAAACTGTTTTTT. This sequence encodes CASSPRADRFRNEKLFF.